This T cell receptor beta chain was identified in a study of OX40 agonist ivuxolimab in advanced cancers. Comment on this clone: Its antigen is not identified.

Findings and caveats of the study: At 0.1 to 3.0 mg/kg, clonal expansion of CD4+ and CD8+ blood T cells had occurred by week 6.

Only in-frame clones appear in the TCRdb table, and some are missing; sequencing was by immunoSEQ multiplex PCR. This repertoire shows 75,000 to 95,000 clones, 90% to 95% found once; its top ten account for 2.3%. The J segment lost 2 bases and the V segment lost 0 bases, leaving 3 bases of the junction unmatched. The germline V gene has CDR1 SGHRS and CDR2 YFSETQ. CDR3 length equals 15 residues. The receptor comes from an adult with an advanced solid tumor such as melanoma, head and neck, liver or kidney cancer. The specimen comprised CD4+ or CD8+ T cells sorted from blood, sampled in a trial of the OX40 agonist ivuxolimab. The genes are TRBV5-1 and TRBJ2-3, with 7 bases fitting TRBD1. The CDR3, as DNA: TGCGCCAGCAGCTTGGTGGGACAGAACACAGATACGCAGTATTTT. This sequence encodes CASSLVGQNTDTQYF.